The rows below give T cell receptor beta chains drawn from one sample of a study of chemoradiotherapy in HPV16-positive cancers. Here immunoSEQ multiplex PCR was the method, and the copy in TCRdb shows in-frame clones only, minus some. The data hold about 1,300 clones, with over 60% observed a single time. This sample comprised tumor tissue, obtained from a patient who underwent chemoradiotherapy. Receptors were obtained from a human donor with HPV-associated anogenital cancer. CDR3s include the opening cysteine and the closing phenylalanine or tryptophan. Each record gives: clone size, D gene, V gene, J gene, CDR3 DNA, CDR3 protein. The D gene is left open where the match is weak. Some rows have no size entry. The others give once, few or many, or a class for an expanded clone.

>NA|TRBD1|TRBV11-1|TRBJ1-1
TGTGCCAGCAGCTCCCGGGACAGACAGAACACTGAAGCTTTCTTT
CASSSRDRQNTEAFF
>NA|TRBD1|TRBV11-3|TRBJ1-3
TGTGCCAGCAGTTGGGACAGCTCTGGAAACACCGTATATTTT
CASSWDSSGNTVYF
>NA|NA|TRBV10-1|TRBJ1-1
TGCGCCAGCGGGGGAACAGTGAACACTGAAGCTTTCTTT
CASGGTVNTEAFF
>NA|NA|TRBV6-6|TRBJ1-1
TGTGCCAGCAGTTACCATAATGGGGCGGCTTTCTTT
CASSYHNGAAFF
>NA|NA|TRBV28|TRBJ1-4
TGTGCCAGCAGTTTACTTATCGGGAATGAAAAACTGTTTTTT
CASSLLIGNEKLFF
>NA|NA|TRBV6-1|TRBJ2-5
TGTGCCAGCAGTAAGGGACACTTTACTCAAGAGACCCAGTACTTC
CASSKGHFTQETQYF
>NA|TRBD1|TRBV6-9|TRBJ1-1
TGTGCCAGCAATAAACAGGGGAGCACTGAAGCTTTCTTT
CASNKQGSTEAFF
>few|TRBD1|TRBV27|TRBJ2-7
TGTGCCAGCAGTTCGGACAGGGTAGGCGAGCAGTACTTC
CASSSDRVGEQYF
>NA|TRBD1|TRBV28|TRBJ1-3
TGTGCCAGCAGCCCAGGGGGGGGCCAGGTTGGAAACACCATATATTTT
CASSPGGGQVGNTIYF
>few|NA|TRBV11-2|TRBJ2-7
TGTGCCAGCAGCTTAGAGAGGCCAGCCTACGAGCAGTACTTC
CASSLERPAYEQYF
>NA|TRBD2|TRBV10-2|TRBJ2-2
TGCGCCAGCAGCCTCGCTAGCGGGAGCATCGGGGAGCTGTTTTTT
CASSLASGSIGELFF
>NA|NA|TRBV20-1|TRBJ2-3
TGCAGTGCTAGTTTCTCAGATACGCAGTATTTT
CSASFSDTQYF
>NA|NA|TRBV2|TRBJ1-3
TGTGCCAGCAGTCTCGGGGGGCGGGGAAACACCATATATTTT
CASSLGGRGNTIYF
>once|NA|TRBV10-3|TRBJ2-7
TGTGCCATCAAACCCCAGGGGAGCTCCTACGAGCAGTACTTC
CAIKPQGSSYEQYF
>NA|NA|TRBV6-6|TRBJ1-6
TGTGCCAGCAGTTACTCTAAGCCAAATTCACCCCTCCACTTT
CASSYSKPNSPLHF
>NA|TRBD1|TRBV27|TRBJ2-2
TGTGCCAGCGGGAACAGGGGAAACACCGGGGAGCTGTTTTTT
CASGNRGNTGELFF
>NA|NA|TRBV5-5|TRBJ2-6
TGTGCCAGCATCATAGCTCTCGCACAAAGTCGGGCCAACGTCCTGACTTTC
CASIIALAQSRANVLTF
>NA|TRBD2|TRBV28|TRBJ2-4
TGTGCCAGCAGTGCCGCCCTGGGACTAGCGGGAGGGGAAGTCAAAAACATTCAGTACTTC
CASSAALGLAGGEVKNIQYF
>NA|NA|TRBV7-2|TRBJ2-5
TGTGCCAGCAGCTTAAGGGTATGGACAGCCGTCCAAGAGACCCAGTACTTC
CASSLRVWTAVQETQYF
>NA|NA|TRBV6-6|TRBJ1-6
TGTGCCAGCAGTTACTCGAAGGGGGGGTCACCCCTCCACTTT
CASSYSKGGSPLHF